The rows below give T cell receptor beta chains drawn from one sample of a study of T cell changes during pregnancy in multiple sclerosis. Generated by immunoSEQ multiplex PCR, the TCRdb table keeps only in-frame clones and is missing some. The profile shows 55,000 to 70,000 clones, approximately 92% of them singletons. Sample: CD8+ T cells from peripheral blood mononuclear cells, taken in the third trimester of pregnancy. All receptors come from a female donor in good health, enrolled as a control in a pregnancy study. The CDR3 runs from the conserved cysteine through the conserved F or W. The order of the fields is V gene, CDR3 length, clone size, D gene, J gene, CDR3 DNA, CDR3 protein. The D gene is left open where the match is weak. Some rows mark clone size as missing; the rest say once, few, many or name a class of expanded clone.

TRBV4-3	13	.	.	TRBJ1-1	TGCGCCAGCAGCCTTTCGGGTATCACTGAAGCTTTCTTT	CASSLSGITEAFF
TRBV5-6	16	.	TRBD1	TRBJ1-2	TGTGCCAGCAGCTCCGAAAACAGGGGGTCGACCTATGGCTACACCTTC	CASSSENRGSTYGYTF
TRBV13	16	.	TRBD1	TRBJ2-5	TGTGCCAGCAGCTCGCTGGGGACAGGGGAACAAGAGACCCAGTACTTC	CASSSLGTGEQETQYF
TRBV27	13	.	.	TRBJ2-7	TGTGCCACCTCCACGGGGGTCGCCTACGAGCAGTACTTC	CATSTGVAYEQYF
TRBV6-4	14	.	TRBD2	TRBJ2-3	TGTGCCAGCAGTGAGACTAGCGGCACAGATACGCAGTATTTT	CASSETSGTDTQYF
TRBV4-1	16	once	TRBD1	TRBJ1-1	TGCGCCAGCAGCCTACAATCCCCGGGACAGGGCACTGAAGCTTTCTTT	CASSLQSPGQGTEAFF
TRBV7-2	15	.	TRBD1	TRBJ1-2	TGTGCCAGCAGCTTTCAGGGGGCGAATAACTATGGCTACACCTTC	CASSFQGANNYGYTF
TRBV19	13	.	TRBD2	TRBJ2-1	TGTGCCAGTCGCAGCGGGGCTTCCTTTGAGCAGTTCTTC	CASRSGASFEQFF
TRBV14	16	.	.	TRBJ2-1	TGTGCCAGCAGCCATGATCAGGGATTCTCCTACAATGAGCAGTTCTTC	CASSHDQGFSYNEQFF
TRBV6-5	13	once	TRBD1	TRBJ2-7	TGTGCCAGCAGCCCTTCGGACAGGGGCGAGCAGTACTTC	CASSPSDRGEQYF
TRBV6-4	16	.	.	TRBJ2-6	TGTGCCAGCAGTGAAGGCACAGGGTCTGGGGCCAACGTCCTGACTTTC	CASSEGTGSGANVLTF
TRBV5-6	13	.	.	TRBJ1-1	TGTGCCAGCAGCTTGCGGGAGCACACTGAAGCTTTCTTT	CASSLREHTEAFF
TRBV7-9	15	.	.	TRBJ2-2	TGTGCCAGCAGCTTCCTGACAGGCTTGGACGGGGAGCTGTTTTTT	CASSFLTGLDGELFF
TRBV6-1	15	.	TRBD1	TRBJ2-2	TGTGCCAGCTTTACGGACAGGGCGAACACCGGGGAGCTGTTTTTT	CASFTDRANTGELFF
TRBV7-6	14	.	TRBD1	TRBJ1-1	TGTGCCAGCAGCTTGTCAGGGGGGAACACTGAAGCTTTCTTT	CASSLSGGNTEAFF
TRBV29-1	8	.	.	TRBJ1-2	TGCAGCATAAATGGCTACACCTTC	CSINGYTF
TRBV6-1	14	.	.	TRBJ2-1	TGTGCCAGCAGGCTAAGAGGCTCCTACAATGAGCAGTTCTTC	CASRLRGSYNEQFF